This TCR beta chain was documented in a study of identical twins. Whole-study findings and limits: With beta out-of-frame sequences, excess sharing by twins was weaker. Twin pairs' shared out-of-frame alpha sequences were enriched in low generation probability.

The CDR3 spans 17 residues. Trimming left V 3 bases short and J 3 bases short, with 18 bases between. Germline CDR1 reads SGHAT; CDR2 reads FQNNGV. TCRdb passed the 5' RACE reads through MiXCR, listing each CDR3 protein once. Of about 530,000 distinct CDR3 sequences listed, about 16% were seen once; the top ten hold around 0.48%. Turning to this clonotype: The antigen is unknown.

This sample also appeared in a second study, on yellow fever vaccine responses in identical twins. That work contributes: As reported, the vaccine T cell response of twins seemed partly convergent and partly personalized.

This chain joins TRBV11-2 and TRBJ1-3; possible D gene TRBD1, 6 bases. The sample taken for sequencing was CD4+ T cells sorted from blood. This receptor was identified in a woman under 30 in good health. CDR3 bases: TGTGCCAGCAGCTTGACCGACAGGCGAGACCTTGGAAACACCATATATTTT. This translates into CASSLTDRRDLGNTIYF.